Listed below are T cell receptor beta chains from one sample, sequenced in a study of CD8+ T cells in alopecia areata. Method: immunoSEQ multiplex PCR; TCRdb's copy keeps in-frame clones and lacks some. Of around 110,000 clones in the sample, approximately 54% were seen once. The sequenced sample was CD8+ T cells sorted from blood, obtained at week 24, from a patient treated with tofacitinib. These receptors were collected from a human donor with alopecia areata. CDR3s include the opening cysteine and the closing phenylalanine or tryptophan.

>TRBV7-9|TRBJ1-2|16
CASSITDRGLGYGYTF
>TRBV7-9|TRBJ1-2|16
CASSLAGGGPDYGYTF
>TRBV7-8|TRBJ2-5|15
CASSLATGGLETQYF
>TRBV7-9|TRBJ2-7|13
CASSGDRAWEQYF
>TRBV19|TRBJ1-2|14
CASSMDQVNYGYTF
>TRBV6-6|TRBJ2-3|16
CASSVRAGTITDTQYF
>TRBV5-6|TRBJ1-5|17
CASSSGQGYSSNQPQHF
>TRBV9|TRBJ1-6|14
CASSVDDSGSPLHF
>TRBV29-1|TRBJ2-5|17
CSVEGSRSGPTEETQYF
>TRBV27|TRBJ2-7|14
CASSPAGQFYEQYF
>TRBV9|TRBJ2-1|12
CASSFTYNEQFF
>TRBV5-4|TRBJ1-2|13
CASRLTVGYGYTF
>TRBV15|TRBJ2-1|15
CATSSPGQGNHEQFF
>TRBV6-5|TRBJ1-4|15
CASSYSGTPNEKLFF
>TRBV4-1|TRBJ2-7|15
CASSQEGGGLYEQYF
>TRBV5-4|TRBJ1-1|15
CASSPWTGRDTEAFF
>TRBV4-1|TRBJ1-1|15
CASSPQGRGTTEAFF
>TRBV13|TRBJ2-7|14
CASSPSSYSYEQYF
>TRBV6-6|TRBJ2-7|12
CASSYSSYEQYF
>TRBV10-3|TRBJ2-3|14
CAISESSQLDTQYF
>TRBV2|TRBJ1-5|14
CASSDRNSNQPQHF
>TRBV20-1|TRBJ2-7|11
CSAPGLGEQYF
>TRBV5-4|TRBJ2-1|12
CASSRTENEQFF
>TRBV30|TRBJ2-7|17
CAWSELLGTAQTYEQYF
>TRBV25-1|TRBJ2-6|18
CASSEFQVSSSGANVLTF
>TRBV5-6|TRBJ2-7|14
CASSLTGELYEQYF
>TRBV5-1|TRBJ2-1|19
CASSLAQRGVASSYNEQFF
>TRBV27|TRBJ2-1|14
CASSFQGSYNEQFF
>TRBV10-3|TRBJ1-6|14
CAISGGQGNSPLHF
>TRBV9|TRBJ2-1|14
CASTGTGRYNEQFF
>TRBV30|TRBJ1-1|14
CAWRVGTENTEAFF
>TRBV13|TRBJ1-5|13
CASSLGRSYPQHF
>TRBV13|TRBJ2-1|12
CASSLDGYEQFF
>TRBV5-1|TRBJ2-1|17
CASSNFRQASSYNEQFF
>TRBV5-6|TRBJ2-1|12
CASTYWPEGQFF
>TRBV5-4|TRBJ2-2|16
CASSLGSRGNTGELFF
>TRBV27|TRBJ1-2|17
CASRSPGQGATNYGYTF
>TRBV5-1|TRBJ1-1|13
CASSFAVDTEAFF
>TRBV27|TRBJ2-5|17
CASSLIPGSGGWETQYF
>TRBV25-1|TRBJ2-7|16
CASSDPETTTAYEQYF
>TRBV13|TRBJ2-5|14
CASSPEGPQETQYF
>TRBV6-1|TRBJ2-2|15
CASSEGEGETGELFF
>TRBV30|TRBJ2-1|13
CAWSVEINHEQFF
>TRBV6-5|TRBJ1-1|16
CASSYSLAQGNTEAFF
>TRBV30|TRBJ1-2|15
CAWSAVGLSDYGYTF
>TRBV5-6|TRBJ2-1|11
CASSSYNEQFF
>TRBV28|TRBJ2-3|14
CASSWGQGEDTQYF